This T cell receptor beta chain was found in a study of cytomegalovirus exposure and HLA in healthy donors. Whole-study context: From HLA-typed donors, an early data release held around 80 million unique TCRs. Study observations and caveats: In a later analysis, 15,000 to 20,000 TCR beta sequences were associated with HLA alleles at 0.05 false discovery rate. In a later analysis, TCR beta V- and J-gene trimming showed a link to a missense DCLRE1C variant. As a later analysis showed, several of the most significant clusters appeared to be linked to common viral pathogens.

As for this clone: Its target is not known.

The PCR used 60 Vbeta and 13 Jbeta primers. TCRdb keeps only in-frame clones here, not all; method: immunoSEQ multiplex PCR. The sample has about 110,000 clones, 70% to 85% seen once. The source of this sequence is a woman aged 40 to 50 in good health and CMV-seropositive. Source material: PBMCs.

The CDR3 DNA reads TGTGCCAGCTCCGGGACACTGTCTTCCATATCTGGAAACACCATATATTTT. Protein sequence: CASSGTLSSISGNTIYF. V usage is TRBV18 and J usage is TRBJ1-3; possibly TRBD1 for D (6 bases). V was shortened by 6 bases and J by 1 base, with 19 bases between the two germline ends. The CDR3 has 17 amino acids. The germline V gene encodes CDR1 KGHSH and CDR2 LQKENI.